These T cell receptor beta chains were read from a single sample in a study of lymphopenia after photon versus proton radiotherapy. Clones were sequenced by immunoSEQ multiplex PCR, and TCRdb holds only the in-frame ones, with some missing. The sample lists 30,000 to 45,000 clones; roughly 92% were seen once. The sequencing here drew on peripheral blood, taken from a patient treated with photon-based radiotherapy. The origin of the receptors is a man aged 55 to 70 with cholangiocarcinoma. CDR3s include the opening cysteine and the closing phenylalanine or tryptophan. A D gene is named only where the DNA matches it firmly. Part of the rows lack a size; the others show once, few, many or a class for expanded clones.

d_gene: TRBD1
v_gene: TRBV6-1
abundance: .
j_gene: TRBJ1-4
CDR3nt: TGTGCCAGCAATGGGGACAGCTTGCCTAATGAAAAACTGTTTTTT
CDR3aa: CASNGDSLPNEKLFF

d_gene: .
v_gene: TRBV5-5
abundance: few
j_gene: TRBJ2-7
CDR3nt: TGTGCCGGAGGCGAGGGCGTCTACCCTTACGAGCAGTACTTC
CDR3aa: CAGGEGVYPYEQYF

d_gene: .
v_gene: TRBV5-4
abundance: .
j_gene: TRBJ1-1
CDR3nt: TGTGCCAGCAGCTTAAGTGGAGCGGGCACTGAAGCTTTCTTT
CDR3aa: CASSLSGAGTEAFF

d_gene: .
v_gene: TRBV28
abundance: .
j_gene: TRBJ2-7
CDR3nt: TGTGCCAGCAGTACGTTCCGGGACTCCTTATACGAGCAGTACTTC
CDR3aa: CASSTFRDSLYEQYF

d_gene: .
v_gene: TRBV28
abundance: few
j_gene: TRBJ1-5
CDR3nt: TGTGCCAGCAGTCCGTCATCGGGCAATCAGCCCCAGCATTTT
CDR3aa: CASSPSSGNQPQHF

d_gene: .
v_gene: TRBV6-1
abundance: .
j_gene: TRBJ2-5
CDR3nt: TGTGCCAGCAGTGTGTTAGGGTTCCAAGAGACCCAGTACTTC
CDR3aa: CASSVLGFQETQYF

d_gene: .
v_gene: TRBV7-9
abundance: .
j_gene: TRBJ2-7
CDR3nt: TGTGCCAGCAGCTCTACCTACGAGCAGTACTTC
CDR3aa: CASSSTYEQYF

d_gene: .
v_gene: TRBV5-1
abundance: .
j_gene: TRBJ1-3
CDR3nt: TGCGCCAGCAGCTTGGGAAGGGGTAACACCATATATTTT
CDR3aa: CASSLGRGNTIYF

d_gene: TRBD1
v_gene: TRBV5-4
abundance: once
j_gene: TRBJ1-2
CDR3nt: TGTGCCAGCAGCTTAGGGCAGGGGGAATATGGCTACACCTTC
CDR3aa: CASSLGQGEYGYTF

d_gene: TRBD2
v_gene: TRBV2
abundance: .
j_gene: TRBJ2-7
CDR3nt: TGTGCCAGCAGAGCGGGACTGAGCTACGAGCAGTACTTC
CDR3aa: CASRAGLSYEQYF

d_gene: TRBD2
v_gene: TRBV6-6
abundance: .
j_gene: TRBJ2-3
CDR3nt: TGTGCCAGCAGCAAAGGACTAGCGGAACGCACAGATACGCAGTATTTT
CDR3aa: CASSKGLAERTDTQYF

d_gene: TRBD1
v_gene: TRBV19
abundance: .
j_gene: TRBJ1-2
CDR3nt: TGTGCCAGTAGCGACAGGGGGCAGGTCTATGGCTACACCTTC
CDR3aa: CASSDRGQVYGYTF

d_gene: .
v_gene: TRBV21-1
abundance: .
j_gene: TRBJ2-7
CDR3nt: TGTGCCAGCAGCAAAGGACAGGGATCCTACGAGCAGTACTTC
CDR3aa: CASSKGQGSYEQYF

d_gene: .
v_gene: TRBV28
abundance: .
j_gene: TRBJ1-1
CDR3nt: TGTGCCAGCAGTCCCAGTTCGTCGGGACTGGTTGAAGCTTTCTTT
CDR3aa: CASSPSSSGLVEAFF

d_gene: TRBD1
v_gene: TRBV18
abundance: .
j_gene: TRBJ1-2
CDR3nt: TGTGCCAGCTCACCAACCCAGGGGGCGGATGGCTACACCTTC
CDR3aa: CASSPTQGADGYTF

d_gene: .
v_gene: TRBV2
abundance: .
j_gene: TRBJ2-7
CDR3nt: TGTGCCAGCAGTGAAGCGGGGGTGAGGGACTACGAGCAGTACTTC
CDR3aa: CASSEAGVRDYEQYF

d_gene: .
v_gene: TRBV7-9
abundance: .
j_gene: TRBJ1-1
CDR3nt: TGTGCCAGCAGCTTCCCCGAGGGCGCGAAGGATGAAGCTTTCTTT
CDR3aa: CASSFPEGAKDEAFF

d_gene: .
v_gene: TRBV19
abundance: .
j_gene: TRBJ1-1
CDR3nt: TGTGCCAGTAGTAGAGACTTAGCGGGCACTGAAGCTTTCTTT
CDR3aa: CASSRDLAGTEAFF

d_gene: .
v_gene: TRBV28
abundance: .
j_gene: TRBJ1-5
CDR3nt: TGTGCCAGCAGTTTATCGGCCCACGGAGGTCAGCCCCAGCATTTT
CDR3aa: CASSLSAHGGQPQHF

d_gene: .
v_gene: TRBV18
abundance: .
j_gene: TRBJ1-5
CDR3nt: TGTGCCAGCTCACCCGAGCGGGGGAGGGCTAAACAGCCCCAGCATTTT
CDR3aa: CASSPERGRAKQPQHF

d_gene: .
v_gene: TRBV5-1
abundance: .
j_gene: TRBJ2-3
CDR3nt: TGCGCCAGCAGCTTGGCAAGCGGGTTCGCAGATACGCAGTATTTT
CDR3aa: CASSLASGFADTQYF

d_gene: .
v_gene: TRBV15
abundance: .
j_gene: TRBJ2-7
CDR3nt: TGTGCCACCAGCAGAACAACCGGGACACCCTCAGGAGAGCAGTACTTC
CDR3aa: CATSRTTGTPSGEQYF

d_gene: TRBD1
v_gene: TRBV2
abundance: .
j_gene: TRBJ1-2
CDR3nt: TGTGCCAGCAGTCCCCGGGACAGCAAGTACTATGGCTACACCTTC
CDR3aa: CASSPRDSKYYGYTF

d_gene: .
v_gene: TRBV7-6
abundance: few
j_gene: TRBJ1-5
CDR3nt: TGTGCCAGCAGCTTAGCTTGGGGTCCCAATCAGCCCCAGCATTTT
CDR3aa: CASSLAWGPNQPQHF

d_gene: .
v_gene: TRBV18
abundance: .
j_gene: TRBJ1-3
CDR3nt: TGTGCCAGCTCCTCGCGGCCGGGAAACACCATATATTTT
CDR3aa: CASSSRPGNTIYF

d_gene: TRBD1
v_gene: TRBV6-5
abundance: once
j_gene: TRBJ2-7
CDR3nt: TGTGCCACCCTCGGGACAGGGAGCCACGAGCAGTACTTC
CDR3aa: CATLGTGSHEQYF

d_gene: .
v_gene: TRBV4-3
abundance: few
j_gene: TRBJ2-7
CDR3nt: TGCGCCAGCAGCCAAGTTCCCGAATCCTACGAGCAGTACTTC
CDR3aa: CASSQVPESYEQYF

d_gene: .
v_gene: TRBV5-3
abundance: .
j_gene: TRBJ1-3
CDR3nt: TGTGCCAGAAGCCGCGGGAAGAACTCTGGAAACACCATATATTTT
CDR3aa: CARSRGKNSGNTIYF

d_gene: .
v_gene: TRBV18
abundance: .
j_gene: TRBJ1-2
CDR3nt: TGTGCCAGCTCGCCGGGAACAGACAGTCAGATAGGGGGCTACACCTTC
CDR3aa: CASSPGTDSQIGGYTF

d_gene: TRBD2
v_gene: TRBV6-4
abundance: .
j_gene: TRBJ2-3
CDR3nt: TGTGCCAGCAGTGACGGGCTTAGCGGGGGCACAGATACGCAGTATTTT
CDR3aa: CASSDGLSGGTDTQYF

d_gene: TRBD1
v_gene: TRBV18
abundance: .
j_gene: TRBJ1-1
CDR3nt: TGTGCCAGCTCACCAGAGAGACAGGGGGTCGGCATGAACACTGAAGCTTTCTTT
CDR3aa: CASSPERQGVGMNTEAFF

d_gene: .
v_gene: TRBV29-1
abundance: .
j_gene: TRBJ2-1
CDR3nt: TGCAGCGTCACCAAGAATGACAATGAGCAGTTCTTC
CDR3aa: CSVTKNDNEQFF

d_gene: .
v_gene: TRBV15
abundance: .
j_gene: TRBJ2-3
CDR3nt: TGTGCCACCAGGCGGGGCCTGAGCACAGATACGCAGTATTTT
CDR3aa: CATRRGLSTDTQYF

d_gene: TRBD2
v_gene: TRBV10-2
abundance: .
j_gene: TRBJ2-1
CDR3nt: TGCGCCAGCACCGGACTAGCGGGAGTTAATGAGCAGTTCTTC
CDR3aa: CASTGLAGVNEQFF

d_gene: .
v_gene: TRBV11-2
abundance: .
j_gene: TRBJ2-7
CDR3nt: TGTGCCAGCAGCTTATCAGAAGGGGGGTACGAGCAGTACTTC
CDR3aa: CASSLSEGGYEQYF

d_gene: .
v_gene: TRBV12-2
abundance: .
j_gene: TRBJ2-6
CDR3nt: TGTGCAAGTCGCGGGCGGACGGGTCGCCCAAAACCCTCTGGGGCCAACGTCCTGACTTTC
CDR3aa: CASRGRTGRPKPSGANVLTF

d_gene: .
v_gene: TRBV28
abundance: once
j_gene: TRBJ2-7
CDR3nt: TGTGCCAGCAGTTTATCCCTGGCCCCGTACGAGCAGTACTTC
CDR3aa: CASSLSLAPYEQYF

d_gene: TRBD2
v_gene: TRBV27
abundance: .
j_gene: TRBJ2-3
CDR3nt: TGTGCCAGCAGTTTATTATTAGCGGGAGTTACAGATACGCAGTATTTT
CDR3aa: CASSLLLAGVTDTQYF

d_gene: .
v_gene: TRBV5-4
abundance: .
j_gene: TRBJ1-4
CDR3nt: TGTGCCAGCAGCCAAAGTGGCAGGGTGGATGAAAAACTGTTTTTT
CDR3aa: CASSQSGRVDEKLFF

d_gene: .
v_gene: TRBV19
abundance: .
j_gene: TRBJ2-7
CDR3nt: TGTGCCAGTAGTAATAGTGGGGGTGCCTACGAGCAGTACTTC
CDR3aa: CASSNSGGAYEQYF

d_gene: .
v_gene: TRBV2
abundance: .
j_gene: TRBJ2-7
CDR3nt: TGTGCCAGCAGTGAAGAATCTAGCCCCTCCTACGAGCAGTACTTC
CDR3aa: CASSEESSPSYEQYF

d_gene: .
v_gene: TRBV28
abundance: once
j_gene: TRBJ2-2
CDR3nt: TGTGCCAGCACTCCGGGGACCCCAGGGACCGGGGAGCTGTTTTTT
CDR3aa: CASTPGTPGTGELFF

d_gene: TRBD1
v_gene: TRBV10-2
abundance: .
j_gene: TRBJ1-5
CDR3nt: TGCGCCAGCAGCGGAGGACAGGGGGCCAATCAGCCCCAGCATTTT
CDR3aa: CASSGGQGANQPQHF

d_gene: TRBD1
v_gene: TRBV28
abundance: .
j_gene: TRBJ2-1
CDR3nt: TGTGCCAGCAGTTCCCAGACAGGGGGTCGTCAGTTCTTC
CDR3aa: CASSSQTGGRQFF

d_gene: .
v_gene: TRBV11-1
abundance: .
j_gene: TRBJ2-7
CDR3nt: TGTGCCAGCAGCTTCTCATTACAGGGAAGCTCCTACGAGCAGTACTTC
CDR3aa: CASSFSLQGSSYEQYF

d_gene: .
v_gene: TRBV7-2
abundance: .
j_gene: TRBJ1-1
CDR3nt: TGTGCCAGCAAGGGAAGAACAAACACTGAAGCTTTCTTT
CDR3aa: CASKGRTNTEAFF

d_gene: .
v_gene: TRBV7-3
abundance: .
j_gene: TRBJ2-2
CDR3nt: TGTGCCAGCAGCCGCCAGGGGACCGGGGAGCTGTTTTTT
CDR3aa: CASSRQGTGELFF

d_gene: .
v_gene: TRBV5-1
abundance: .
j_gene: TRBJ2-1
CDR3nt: TGCGCCAGCAGCTTGGAGGGGGTTGCCTACAATGAGCAGTTCTTC
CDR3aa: CASSLEGVAYNEQFF

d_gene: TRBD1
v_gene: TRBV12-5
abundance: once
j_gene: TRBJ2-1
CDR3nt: TGTGCTAGTGGCCTTTCGGGACAGGGGGCAATCCCCTACAATGAGCAGTTCTTC
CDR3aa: CASGLSGQGAIPYNEQFF

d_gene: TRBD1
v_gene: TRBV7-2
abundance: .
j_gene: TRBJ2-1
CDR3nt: TGTGCCAGCAGCTCCGACAGGGGAATCTACAATGAGCAGTTCTTC
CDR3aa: CASSSDRGIYNEQFF

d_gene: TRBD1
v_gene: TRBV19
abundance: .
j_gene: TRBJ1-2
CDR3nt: TGTGCCAGTAGTAAAGAGGGACAGTCCTATGGCTACACCTTC
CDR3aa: CASSKEGQSYGYTF

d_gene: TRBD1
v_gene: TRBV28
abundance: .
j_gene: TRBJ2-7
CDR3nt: TGTGCCAGCAGTGGTCGGACAGGGCTCTCCTACGAGCAGTACTTC
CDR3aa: CASSGRTGLSYEQYF

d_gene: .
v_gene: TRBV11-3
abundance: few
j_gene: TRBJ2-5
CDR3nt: TGTGCCAGCAGCACCCGGGCGGGGGCAGGGGAGACCCAGTACTTC
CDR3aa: CASSTRAGAGETQYF

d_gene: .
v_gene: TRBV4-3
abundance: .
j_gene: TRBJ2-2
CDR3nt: TGCGCCAGCAGCCAATCCGGGTCCTCGAACACCGGGGAGCTGTTTTTT
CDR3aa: CASSQSGSSNTGELFF